The 3 T cell receptor beta chains listed next were all sequenced from one sample in a study of cytomegalovirus exposure and HLA in healthy donors. Primers included in the PCR were 60 Vbeta and 13 Jbeta primers. Data came from immunoSEQ multiplex PCR; TCRdb stores just in-frame clones and leaves some out. The sample lists 90,000 to 120,000 clones, roughly a tenth occurring once. The specimen sequenced was PBMCs. The origin of the receptors is a man aged 40-55 years in good health and CMV-seropositive.

There are a few counts of this clone. The chain links TRBV27 to TRBJ2-7, with 9 bases that match TRBD1. Germline CDR1 reads MNHEY; CDR2 reads SMNVEV (reference sequence). J gave up 2 bases and V 5 bases, and 4 bases lay outside the gene matches. This CDR3 comprises 14 residues. CDR3 in DNA: TGTGCCAGCAGTCCCCGGACAGGGGCCTACGAGCAGTACTTC. Translated, it gives CASSPRTGAYEQYF.

This clone was seen more than once but under ten times. The CDR3 region is CASSKVSGQGAYEQYF. In DNA form, the CDR3 reads TGTGCCAGCAGCAAAGTTTCGGGACAGGGGGCCTACGAGCAGTACTTC. The chain links TRBV21-1 to TRBJ2-7; TRBD1, the table's D call, was not compared with the DNA. TRBV21-1 is reported as a pseudogene. This CDR3 is built from 16 residues.

The chain links TRBV5-1 to TRBJ2-5, with 9 bases matching TRBD2. The V segment lost 5 bases and the J segment 0 bases; nucleotides outside the gene matches: 5. From germline, CDR1 is SGHRS and CDR2 YFSETQ. The CDR3 totals 15 residues. The CDR3 region is CASRRASGNQETQYF. Written as DNA, the CDR3 is TGCGCCAGCAGGAGGGCTAGCGGGAACCAAGAGACCCAGTACTTC.